This note documents a single T cell receptor beta chain sequence. Looked up from germline, CDR1 is LNHDA and CDR2 is SQIVND (reference sequence). After removal of 7 bases from V and 0 bases from J, the junction contained 12 bases not matched to a gene. The CDR3 runs 17 residues. The entry originates in a study of glioma-infiltrating T cells after dendritic cell vaccination. The immunoSEQ assay amplified TCRB CDR3 from up to roughly 2 ug DNA. Libraries were prepared by immunoSEQ multiplex PCR; TCRdb keeps only in-frame clonotypes and omits some of them. Of 85,000 to 110,000 clones listed, about four fifths were seen once; the top ten hold 9.5% to 15%.

The receptor was isolated from a human donor with glioblastoma. This sample comprised blood, obtained before dendritic cell vaccination. The chain links TRBV19 to TRBJ1-5, with 7 positions matching TRBD1. The CDR3 DNA is TGTGCCAGTACCGGGGACAGCAGAATCTATAGCAATCAGCCCCAGCATTTT. Protein: CASTGDSRIYSNQPQHF.